The 2 T cell receptor beta chains below were found in one sample sequenced in a study of vaccination and CD4 T cells after COVID-19. Treatment of the sample: roughly nine-day PBMC culture with coronavirus spike peptide pools or control peptides (ViraFEST assay). Gathered ahead of the COVID-19 pandemic (2011-2018) were the CD4+ T cells of the unexposed donor. Which antigens these TCRs recognize remains unknown. Cultured CD4+ T cell DNA underwent sequencing with the Oncomine TCR Beta short-read assay. TCRdb analysed the PCR reads with MiXCR anew, one entry per CDR3 protein. The top ten hold under 45% of the sample, which has over 6,500 distinct CDR3 sequences, under 65% seen once. The sequencing input was CD4+ T cells from blood, cultured in vitro. The receptors shown here come from a human donor in good health.

V gene TRBV20-1 combines with J gene TRBJ1-5, with 8 positions matching TRBD1. CDR1 is DFQATT, CDR2 SNEGSKA, per germline (reference sequence). Trimming removed 4 bases from V and 4 bases from J; junction bases left unmatched: 6. This CDR3 has 14 amino acids. CDR3 residues: CSAIQGAGNQPQHF. The CDR3 DNA reads TGCAGTGCTATTCAGGGGGCTGGTAATCAGCCCCAGCATTTT.

CDR3 sequence: CASSPDRGLNSPLHF. CDR3 DNA sequence: TGTGCCAGCAGTCCAGACAGGGGGCTAAATTCACCCCTCCACTTT. The chain has TRBV7-9 and TRBJ1-6; 10 bases line up with TRBD1. V lost 6 bases and J lost 7; bases outside the gene matches: 6. CDR1 is SEHNR, CDR2 FQNEAQ, per germline (reference sequence). The CDR3 extends over 15 amino acids.